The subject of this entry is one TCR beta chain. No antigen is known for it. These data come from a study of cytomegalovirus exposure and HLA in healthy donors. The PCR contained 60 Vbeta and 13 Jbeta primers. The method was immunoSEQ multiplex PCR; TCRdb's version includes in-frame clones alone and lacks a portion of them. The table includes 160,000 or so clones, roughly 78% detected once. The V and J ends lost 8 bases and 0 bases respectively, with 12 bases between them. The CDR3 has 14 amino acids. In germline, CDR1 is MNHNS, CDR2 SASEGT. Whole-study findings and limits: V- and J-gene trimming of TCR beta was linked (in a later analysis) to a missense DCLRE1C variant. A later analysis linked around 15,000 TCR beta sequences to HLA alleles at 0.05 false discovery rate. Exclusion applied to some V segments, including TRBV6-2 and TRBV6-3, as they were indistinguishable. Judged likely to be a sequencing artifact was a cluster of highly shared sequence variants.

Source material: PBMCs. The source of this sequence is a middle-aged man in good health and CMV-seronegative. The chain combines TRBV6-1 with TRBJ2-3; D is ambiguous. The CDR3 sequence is CASRARSSTDTQYF. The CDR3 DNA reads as TGTGCCAGCCGAGCGAGGAGTAGCACAGATACGCAGTATTTT.